This T cell receptor (beta chain) was identified in a study of T-cell reconstitution after alpha-beta-depleted transplantation in children. The library targeted TCRbeta and was prepared with unique molecular identifiers. MiXCR was run by TCRdb on the PCR reads, yielding one entry per CDR3 protein. The table has approximately 390,000 distinct CDR3 sequences, about a tenth seen once. This clonotype turned up a few times. This CDR3 is 13 amino acids long. The V and J ends lost 1 base and 8 bases respectively, with 9 bases between them. The chain has TRBV12-3 or TRBV12-4 and TRBJ2-1, with D unclear. This TCR came from a human donor who donated a stem cell graft to a child with acute myeloid leukemia. The source material was PBMCs from the stem cell graft donor, sampled from the stem cell graft. The CDR3 nucleotides are TGTGCCAGCAGTTTAGAAGGGTTCCATGAGCAGTTCTTC. Its protein product is CASSLEGFHEQFF.